The 9 T cell receptor beta chains given below trace back to one sample, sequenced in a study of blood T cells in healthy people across ages. A second about 7 to 11 cycle PCR used barcoded and J-beta primers. TCRdb recomputed calls from the 5' RACE reads with MiXCR, one row per CDR3 protein. The sample yields under 1,100,000 distinct CDR3 sequences, approximately 25% seen once. Another study also made use of these data, one on T cells of mothers and their children.

The sample consisted of blood. These TCRs come from a girl aged 2-10 years in good health.

This clonotype was detected only a few times. CDR3 DNA: TGCAGCGTTGGCGGCAGGTATCGAGAGACCCAGTACTTC. This encodes CSVGGRYRETQYF. The chain carries TRBV29-1 and TRBJ2-5, with D unclear. The V end was cut by 4 bases, the J end by 4 bases, with 13 bases between. Germline V gene lookup returns CDR1 SQVTM and CDR2 ANQGSEA. This CDR3 comprises 13 residues.

This clonotype was found a few times. This chain uses TRBV10-3 with TRBJ2-1; weak D call: TRBD2 (6 bases). Germline CDR1 reads ENHRY; CDR2 reads SYGVKD. This CDR3 region has 16 residues. Trimming took 7 bases from V and 4 from J, leaving 20 bases between them. The CDR3 loop is CAINPRRGSDYNEQFF. As DNA, the CDR3 is TGTGCCATCAACCCGCGGAGGGGTTCAGATTACAATGAGCAGTTCTTC.

This rearrangement joins TRBV20-1 to TRBJ2-5, with 14 bases that match TRBD2. The CDR3 length is 19 residues. CDR1 DFQATT and CDR2 SNEGSKA come from the germline V gene (reference sequence). Trimming at V came to 0 bases and at J to 3 bases, leaving 12 bases not matched to a gene. The CDR3 is CSARDWGTSGGEEEETQYF. The CDR3 DNA reads as TGCAGTGCTAGAGATTGGGGGACTAGCGGGGGAGAAGAAGAAGAGACCCAGTACTTC.

J is TRBJ2-1 and V is TRBV4-1, with 7 nucleotides matching TRBD2. The germline V gene encodes CDR1 MGHRA and CDR2 YSYEKL. V lost 0 bases, J lost 0 bases, and 8 bases stayed unmatched. CDR3 length equals 18 residues. CDR3 nucleotide sequence: TGCGCCAGCAGCCAAGATCCTAGCGGACCCTACTCCTACAATGAGCAGTTCTTC. Translated: CASSQDPSGPYSYNEQFF.

This clonotype has more than one count but fewer than ten. The rearrangement links TRBV20-1 to TRBJ1-2; D remains ambiguous. This CDR3 has 13 residues. Between the trimmed V and J ends, which lost 3 bases and 4 bases, there was a span of 12 bases. The germline CDR1 and CDR2 sequences are DFQATT and SNEGSKA (reference sequence). The CDR3, as DNA: TGCAGTGCTAGGCCCTTTGACCCCTATGGCTACACCTTC. Protein: CSARPFDPYGYTF.

The V gene is TRBV6-1, the J gene TRBJ2-3, with 14 bases fitting TRBD2. Germline V lookup: CDR1 MNHNS, CDR2 SASEGT. Germline trimming cut 6 bases from V and 5 bases from J; bases unmatched to any gene: 7. This CDR3 is 16 amino acids long. This CDR3 is CASSRLAGGSKDTQYF. The CDR3, as DNA: TGTGCCAGCAGCCGACTAGCGGGAGGGTCGAAAGATACGCAGTATTTT.

The table lists this clonotype with a few counts. The chain combines TRBV28 with TRBJ2-7; the match to TRBD1 covers 10 bases. From germline, CDR1 is MDHEN and CDR2 SYDVKM. The CDR3 is 12 amino acids. The V segment lost 7 bases and the J segment 4 bases; nucleotides outside the gene matches: 1. The CDR3 spells CASTDRGYEQYF. CDR3 nucleotides: TGTGCCAGCACGGACAGGGGGTACGAGCAGTACTTC.

This chain uses TRBV20-1 with TRBJ2-4; 8 bases are a match to TRBD1. This CDR3 spans 12 amino acids. The germline CDR1 and CDR2 sequences are DFQATT and SNEGSKA (reference sequence). Unmatched junction bases numbered 7, after V lost 6 bases and J lost 9 bases. CDR3 region: CSAHRQGFIQYF. The CDR3 coding sequence is TGCAGTGCCCACCGACAGGGGTTCATTCAGTACTTC.

A few counts support this clonotype. Compared with germline, one end of the junction differs, possibly owing to a read error. The chain has TRBV6-2 or TRBV6-3 and TRBJ2-7; D not resolved. This CDR3 comprises 12 residues. Germline CDR1 reads MNHEY; CDR2 reads SVGEGT. The CDR3 region has the DNA TGTGCCAGCAGTGAACACTCCTACGAGCAGTGCTTC. Amino acids: CASSEHSYEQCF.